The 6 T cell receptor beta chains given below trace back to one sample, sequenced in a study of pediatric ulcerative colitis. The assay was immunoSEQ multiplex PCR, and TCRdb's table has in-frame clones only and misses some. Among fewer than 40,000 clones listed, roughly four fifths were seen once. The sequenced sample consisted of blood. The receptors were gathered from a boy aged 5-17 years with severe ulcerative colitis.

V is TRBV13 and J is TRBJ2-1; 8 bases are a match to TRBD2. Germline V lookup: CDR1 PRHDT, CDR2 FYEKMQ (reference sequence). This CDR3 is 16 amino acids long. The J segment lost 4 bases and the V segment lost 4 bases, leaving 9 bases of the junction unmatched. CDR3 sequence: CASSSQGSGVYNEQFF. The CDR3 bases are TGTGCCAGCAGCTCTCAAGGTAGCGGGGTGTACAATGAGCAGTTCTTC.

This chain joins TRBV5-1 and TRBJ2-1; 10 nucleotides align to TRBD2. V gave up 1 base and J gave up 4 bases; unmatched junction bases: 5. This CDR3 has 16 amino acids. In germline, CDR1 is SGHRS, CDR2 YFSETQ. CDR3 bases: TGCGCCAGCAGCTTGACTAGCGGGGTGGTTTACAATGAGCAGTTCTTC. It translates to CASSLTSGVVYNEQFF.

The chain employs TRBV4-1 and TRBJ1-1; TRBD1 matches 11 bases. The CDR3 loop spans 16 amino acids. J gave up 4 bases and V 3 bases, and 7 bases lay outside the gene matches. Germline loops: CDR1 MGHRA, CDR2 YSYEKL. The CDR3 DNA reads TGCGCCAGCAGCCAGGGGGACAGGGGGTCGGGCACTGAAGCTTTCTTT. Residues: CASSQGDRGSGTEAFF.

The CDR3 region has the DNA TGTGCCAGCAGTGGGGGACCGGCCTTGGATAGCTACACCTTC. Its translation is CASSGGPALDSYTF. The genes are TRBV25-1 and TRBJ1-2; D may be TRBD1 (5 bases). The CDR3 has 14 residues. The germline gives CDR1 MGHDK, CDR2 SYGVNS. V was cut by 4 bases and J by 9 bases, with 18 bases left in between.

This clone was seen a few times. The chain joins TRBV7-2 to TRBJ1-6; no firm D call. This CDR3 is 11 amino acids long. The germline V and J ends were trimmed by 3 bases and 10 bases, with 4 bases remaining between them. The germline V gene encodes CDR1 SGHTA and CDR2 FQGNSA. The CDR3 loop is CASSFASPLHF. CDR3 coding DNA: TGTGCCAGCAGCTTTGCCTCACCCCTCCACTTT.

The CDR3 spells CASSPGTGWGSGNTIYF. DNA for the CDR3: TGTGCCAGCAGTCCCGGGACAGGGTGGGGTTCTGGAAACACCATATATTTT. The chain recombines TRBV25-1 with TRBJ1-3, with 9 bases identical to TRBD1. The CDR3 consists of 17 residues. Germline values: CDR1 MGHDK, CDR2 SYGVNS. The ends lost 5 bases at V and 1 base at J; junction bases unmatched: 9.